These 24 T cell receptor beta chains originate from one sample sequenced in a study of blood T cell repertoires in COVID-19. The repertoire was sequenced with immunoSEQ multiplex PCR; TCRdb's copy has only in-frame clones and lacks some. This table holds about 250,000 clones, about nine tenths found once. Sample: PBMCs or T cells enriched from blood (not recorded which). The receptors shown here come from a young man who had recovered from COVID-19.

V usage is TRBV7-3 and J usage is TRBJ2-3; perhaps TRBD1 as D (6 bases). The CDR3 has 15 amino acids. V was trimmed by 5 bases and J by 6 bases, leaving 18 bases between them. CDR1 is SGHTA, CDR2 FQGTGA, per germline. The CDR3 bases are TGTGCCAGCAGCAAATATACTGGGGGCATCGATACGCAGTATTTT. Protein: CASSKYTGGIDTQYF.

This sequence joins TRBV2 and TRBJ2-5; 7 bases align to TRBD2. Germline V lookup: CDR1 SNHLY, CDR2 FYNNEI. This CDR3 contains 15 residues. With 4 bases clipped from V and 2 bases from J, the junction kept 7 bases outside the gene matches. The DNA of the CDR3 is TGTGCCAGCAGTGTGATGGGCGGGGGACAAGAGACCCAGTACTTC. The encoded protein is CASSVMGGGQETQYF.

This chain joins TRBV4-1 and TRBJ1-6; D remains ambiguous. The germline CDR1 and CDR2 sequences are MGHRA and YSYEKL. The V end lost 0 bases, the J end lost 8 bases, and 8 bases lay between the germline ends. There are 14 residues in the CDR3. In DNA form, the CDR3 reads TGCGCCAGCAGCCAAGAGGTTCGGGATTCACCCCTCCACTTT. Its protein product is CASSQEVRDSPLHF.

The chain uses TRBV25-1 and TRBJ2-5, with D possibly being TRBD2 (6 bases). Germline CDR1 and CDR2: MGHDK and SYGVNS. Trimming shortened V by 4 bases and J by 5 bases, and 17 bases separated the two germline ends. The CDR3 extends over 15 amino acids. The CDR3 region is CASSGGAPFGETQYF. For the CDR3, the DNA is TGTGCCAGCAGTGGCGGGGCGCCGTTCGGGGAGACCCAGTACTTC.

The rearrangement links TRBV6-5 to TRBJ1-5; no clear D gene. Trimming left V 5 bases short and J 4 bases short, with 9 bases between. There are 13 residues in the CDR3. Germline lookup yields CDR1 MNHEY and CDR2 SVGAGI. CDR3 amino acids: CASSREWNQPQHF. DNA of the CDR3: TGTGCCAGCAGTCGAGAGTGGAATCAGCCCCAGCATTTT.

This chain connects TRBV27 to TRBJ1-6; the match to TRBD1 covers 7 bases. The CDR3 runs to 18 residues. V trimming: 5 bases; J trimming: 0 bases; junction bases outside the gene matches: 10. Germline assignment: CDR1 MNHEY and CDR2 SMNVEV (reference sequence). The CDR3 here is CASSGIGQASSYNSPLHF. CDR3 coding DNA: TGTGCCAGCAGTGGGATAGGACAGGCAAGCTCCTATAATTCACCCCTCCACTTT.

This clone has a handful of counts. The chain couples TRBV15 to TRBJ1-2; 8 bases fit TRBD1. Germline values: CDR1 LNHNV, CDR2 YYDKDF (reference sequence). V lost 6 bases to trimming and J lost 2 bases; unmatched junction nucleotides: 8. This CDR3 region has 15 residues. As DNA, the CDR3 is TGTGCCACCAGGACCACTACAGGGGGGAACTATGGCTACACCTTC. Residues: CATRTTTGGNYGYTF.

The CDR3 is CAWDATGKDEQYF. DNA for the CDR3: TGTGCCTGGGATGCGACAGGGAAGGACGAGCAGTACTTC. The chain employs TRBV30 and TRBJ2-7; 7 bases match TRBD1. The CDR3 has 13 amino acids. Germline assignment: CDR1 GTSNPN and CDR2 SVGIG (reference sequence). The J segment lost 5 bases and the V segment lost 5 bases, leaving 9 bases of the junction unmatched.

CDR3 region: CASGRRLDTQYF. The CDR3 bases are TGTGCCAGCGGGAGGAGGCTTGATACGCAGTATTTT. The chain recombines TRBV12-3 or TRBV12-4 with TRBJ2-3, with D possibly TRBD2 on 6 matching bases. CDR3 length: 12 residues. Trimming cost V 8 bases and J 6 bases, with 12 bases left between them.

The chain carries TRBV4-2 and TRBJ2-2, with TRBD2 identical over 8 bases. Germline CDR1 reads LGHNA; CDR2 reads YNFKEQ. J was trimmed by 7 bases and V by 0 bases; bases with no gene match: 19. This CDR3 spans 20 amino acids. The CDR3 sequence is CASSQDPPLSGGGFSGELFF. The CDR3 DNA follows: TGTGCCAGCAGCCAAGATCCCCCTCTATCGGGGGGGGGTTTTAGCGGGGAGCTGTTTTTT.

The V gene is TRBV7-9, the J gene TRBJ1-4, with D perhaps matching TRBD1 (5 bases). Trimming left V 3 bases short and J 6 bases short, with 11 bases between. CDR1 and CDR2 (germline): SEHNR, FQNEAQ (reference sequence). This CDR3 contains 14 residues. The CDR3 region is CASSFDLGDEKLFF. The CDR3 nucleotides read TGTGCCAGCAGCTTCGACCTAGGGGATGAAAAACTGTTTTTT.

The chain is built from TRBV2 and TRBJ1-1; 8 bases are shared with TRBD1. Per the germline V gene, CDR1 is SNHLY and CDR2 is FYNNEI. The V and J ends lost 6 bases and 4 bases, in that order; junction bases with no gene match: 7. CDR3 length equals 14 residues. CDR3 nucleotides: TGTGCCAGCAGGGCAGGGGGCGCGCTCACTGAAGCTTTCTTT. This encodes CASRAGGALTEAFF. Filled out from reference TRBV2 and TRBJ1-1, the complete variable domain reads EPEVTQTPSHQVTQMGQEVILRCVPISNHLYFYWYRQILGQKVEFLVSFYNNEISEKSEIFDDQFSVERPDGSNFTLKIRSTKLEDSAMYFCASRAGGALTEAFFGQGTRLTVV.

The chain has TRBV15 and TRBJ1-1; tentative D call: TRBD1 (5 bases). V was clipped by 2 bases and J by 1 base, with 8 bases between them. This CDR3 contains 14 residues. From germline, CDR1 is LNHNV and CDR2 YYDKDF (reference sequence). CDR3 sequence (DNA): TGTGCCACCAGCAGAAGGCAGGGGAACACTGAAGCTTTCTTT. Its protein product is CATSRRQGNTEAFF.

This chain links TRBV18 with TRBJ1-3; no definite D call. Trimming pared 2 bases from V and 5 bases from J, leaving 10 bases between. In germline, CDR1 is KGHSH, CDR2 LQKENI. The CDR3 is 14 amino acids. CDR3 DNA sequence: TGTGCCAGCTCACCAAGCGGGCAGCGAAACACCATATATTTT. Translation: CASSPSGQRNTIYF.

The rearrangement uses TRBV4-2 and TRBJ2-5, with 11 bases fitting TRBD2. In germline, CDR1 is LGHNA, CDR2 YNFKEQ. There are 15 residues in the CDR3. The ends lost 4 bases at V and 1 base at J; junction bases unmatched: 2. This chain's CDR3 is CASSPTSGVQETQYF. The CDR3 DNA reads TGTGCCAGCAGCCCGACTAGCGGGGTCCAAGAGACCCAGTACTTC.

This clone was detected once. The chain combines TRBV7-2 with TRBJ2-7, with 11 bases matching TRBD2. CDR1 is SGHTA, CDR2 FQGNSA, per germline. Trimming cost V 3 bases and J 1 base; bases outside gene matches: 2. The CDR3 consists of 15 residues. The CDR3 reads CASSLVAGGSYEQYF. The CDR3 coding sequence is TGTGCCAGCAGCTTGGTAGCGGGAGGGTCCTACGAGCAGTACTTC.

The gene calls are TRBV19 and TRBJ1-5, with TRBD1 as a possible D gene (5 bases). V was cut by 3 bases and J by 1 base, with 19 bases left in between. This CDR3 region has 18 residues. Germline CDR1 is LNHDA and CDR2 is SQIVND (reference sequence). CDR3 amino acids: CASSIKRGLGVSNQPQHF. The DNA for the CDR3 is TGTGCCAGTAGTATTAAGAGGGGACTAGGCGTAAGCAATCAGCCCCAGCATTTT.

The chain joins TRBV7-9 to TRBJ1-1, with D perhaps TRBD1 (5 bases). V lost 5 bases, J lost 3 bases, and 16 bases lay in between. The CDR3 is 15 amino acids. Germline V CDR1 and CDR2: SEHNR, FQNEAQ (reference sequence). CDR3 loop: CASSPGQGGDTEAFF. In DNA, the CDR3 is TGTGCCAGCAGCCCCGGGCAGGGAGGGGACACTGAAGCTTTCTTT. The full variable domain, with the rest looked up from reference TRBV7-9 and TRBJ1-1, is DTGVSQNPRHKITKRGQNVTFRCDPISEHNRLYWYRQTLGQGPEFLTYFQNEAQLEKSRLLSDRFSAERPKGSFSTLEIQRTEQGDSAMYLCASSPGQGGDTEAFFGQGTRLTVV.

This rearrangement joins TRBV9 to TRBJ2-1; 7 bases match TRBD2. This CDR3 has 16 amino acids. V lost 2 bases, J lost 4 bases, and 9 bases stayed unmatched. Germline CDR1 SGDLS, CDR2 YYNGEE. CDR3 sequence reads: CASSVLGSGGYNEQFF. CDR3 nucleotide sequence: TGTGCCAGCAGCGTGCTGGGGTCGGGAGGTTACAATGAGCAGTTCTTC.

The chain links TRBV18 to TRBJ1-1; no definite D call. The ends were cut back, 3 bases at V and 1 base at J, with 9 bases in the middle. Germline lookup yields CDR1 KGHSH and CDR2 LQKENI. CDR3 length equals 14 residues. The CDR3 nucleotides are TGTGCCAGCTCACCTCCGAGCGCGAACACTGAAGCTTTCTTT. Translated: CASSPPSANTEAFF.

This clone is a singleton in its sample. The J gene is TRBJ1-5, the V gene TRBV28, with D hard to call. This CDR3 has 14 amino acids. Trimming left V 5 bases short and J 0 bases short, with 8 bases between. Germline V gene sequence: CDR1 MDHEN, CDR2 SYDVKM. CDR3 amino acids: CASSTQVSNQPQHF. CDR3 nucleotides: TGTGCCAGCAGTACCCAGGTTAGCAATCAGCCCCAGCATTTT. Supplemented by reference TRBV28 and TRBJ1-5, the full variable domain reads DVKVTQSSRYLVKRTGEKVFLECVQDMDHENMFWYRQDPGLGLRLIYFSYDVKMKEKGDIPEGYSVSREKKERFSLILESASTNQTSMYLCASSTQVSNQPQHFGDGTRLSIL.

This sequence joins TRBV24-1 and TRBJ2-2; TRBD1 matches 9 bases. Trimming at V came to 0 bases and at J to 2 bases, leaving 6 bases not matched to a gene. The length of the CDR3 is 18 residues. CDR1 and CDR2 (germline): KGHDR, SFDVKD. The CDR3 loop reads CATSDLLGTGINTGELFF. The CDR3 bases are TGTGCCACCAGTGATTTGCTCGGGACAGGGATCAACACCGGGGAGCTGTTTTTT.

This chain connects TRBV9 to TRBJ2-3; D is perhaps TRBD1 (5 bases). Trimming removed 0 bases from V and 1 base from J, with 9 bases in between. The CDR3 loop spans 15 amino acids. CDR1 SGDLS and CDR2 YYNGEE come from the germline V gene. For the CDR3, the DNA is TGTGCCAGCAGCGTAGGGGGCCTCCGCACAGATACGCAGTATTTT. This sequence encodes CASSVGGLRTDTQYF.

The chain is built from TRBV11-2 and TRBJ2-2; D is possibly TRBD2 (7 bases). Trimming pared 1 base from V and 6 bases from J, leaving 15 bases between. This CDR3 has 16 amino acids. Germline CDR1 reads SGHAT; CDR2 reads FQNNGV. The CDR3 DNA reads TGTGCCAGCAGCTTAGTATGGGGGGGCGCGTCCGGGGAGCTGTTTTTT. Its protein product is CASSLVWGGASGELFF.